This TCR beta chain is drawn from a study of molecular identifiers for immune sequencing clone quantification. As CD8+CD4-CCR7+CD45RA+ cells, naive CD8 T cells were sorted. One entry per CDR3 protein results from TCRdb running MiXCR on the PCR reads. The data contain some 580,000 distinct CDR3 sequences, less than 30% of them seen just once; the ten biggest clones take up 0.75% to 0.8%. The sample holds a few counts of this clonotype. This CDR3 spans 15 amino acids. Germline CDR1 DFQATT, CDR2 SNEGSKA (reference sequence). J was trimmed by 3 bases and V by 4 bases; bases with no gene match: 10. This sequence originates from a human donor in good health. Some libraries in this study had Jurkat cell RNA spiked in. Sequencing was done on a sample of naive CD8+ T cells from blood, with Jurkat cell RNA spiked in. Specified subset: FACS-sorted CD8+CD4-CCR7+CD45RA+ naive T cells. The chain is built from TRBV20-1 and TRBJ2-7, with 9 positions matching TRBD2. CDR3 residues: CSATRLASGNYEQYF. CDR3 coding DNA: TGCAGTGCTACTCGCCTTGCTAGCGGGAACTACGAGCAGTACTTC.